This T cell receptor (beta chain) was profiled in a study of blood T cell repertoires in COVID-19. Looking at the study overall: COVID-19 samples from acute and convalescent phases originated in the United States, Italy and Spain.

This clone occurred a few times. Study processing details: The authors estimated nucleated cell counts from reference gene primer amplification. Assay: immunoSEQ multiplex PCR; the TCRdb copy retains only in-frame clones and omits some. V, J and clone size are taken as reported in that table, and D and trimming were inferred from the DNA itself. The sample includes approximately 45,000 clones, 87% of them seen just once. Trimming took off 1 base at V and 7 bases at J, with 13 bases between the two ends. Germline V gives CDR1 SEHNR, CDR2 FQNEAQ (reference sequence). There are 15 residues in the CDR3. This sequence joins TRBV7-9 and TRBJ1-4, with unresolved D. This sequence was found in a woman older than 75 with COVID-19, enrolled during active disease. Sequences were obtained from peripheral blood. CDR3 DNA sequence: TGTGCCAGCAGCTTAGACCGGGATTCGACTGAAAAACTGTTTTTT. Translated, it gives CASSLDRDSTEKLFF.